This T cell receptor (beta chain) was sequenced in a study of blood T cell repertoires in COVID-19. Study-level information: Specimens from acute and convalescent COVID-19 originated in the United States, Italy and Spain. T cells, B-cell-depleted T cells, or PBMCs provided the cDNA or gDNA that served as material.

Per the original methods: Cell counts per sample came from amplifying reference gene primers. Some clones are missing from TCRdb's copy, which holds only in-frame ones; the method was immunoSEQ multiplex PCR. The DNA was the basis for D and trimming; V, J and clone size are from that table. The sample contains some 70,000 clones, 65% to 85% of which appear only once. The source material was peripheral blood. The origin of this receptor is a woman in her fifties or sixties with acute or convalescent COVID-19.

The DNA of the CDR3 is TGTGCCAGCAGCTTCGTTAGAGAGACCCAGTACTTC. It encodes CASSFVRETQYF. This chain links TRBV7-2 with TRBJ2-5; D gene unclear. Trimming left V 3 bases short and J 4 bases short, with 6 bases between. CDR1 SGHTA and CDR2 FQGNSA come from the germline V gene. This CDR3 is 12 amino acids long. The entire variable domain, with the rest obtained from reference TRBV7-2 and TRBJ2-5, is as follows: GAGVSQSPSNKVTEKGKDVELRCDPISGHTALYWYRQSLGQGLEFLIYFQGNSAPDKSGLPSDRFSAERTGGSVSTLTIQRTQQEDSAVYLCASSFVRETQYFGPGTRLLVL.